A selection of T cell receptor beta chains follows, all from one sample in a study of metastatic and nonmetastatic thyroid tumors. From the PCR reads, TCRdb re-called clones with MiXCR. The sample records fewer than 7,500 clones, roughly 18% being singletons. Sequencing used adjacent normal tissue. These receptors came from a male donor with papillary thyroid cancer or a benign thyroid nodule (not recorded which). Some clones in this sample may be carry-over from other donors' samples. Each CDR3 is given with its conserved first and last residue. Each record gives: clone size, D gene, J gene, V gene, CDR3 DNA, CDR3 protein. The D gene is left open where the match is weak. Not all rows give a size; the values are once, few, many and, for expanded clones, a class.

abundance: .; d_gene: .; j_gene: TRBJ2-7; v_gene: TRBV11-2; CDR3nt: TGTGCCAGCATCGTACAGTCCTACGAGCAGTACTTC; CDR3aa: CASIVQSYEQYF
abundance: many; d_gene: TRBD1; j_gene: TRBJ1-2; v_gene: TRBV28; CDR3nt: TGTGCCAGCAGTGCCTACAGGGGGCTTGGCTACACCTTC; CDR3aa: CASSAYRGLGYTF
abundance: many; d_gene: .; j_gene: TRBJ1-4; v_gene: TRBV7-9; CDR3nt: TGTGCCAGCAGCTTAGTGCAGGACTTTAATGAAAAACTGTTTTTT; CDR3aa: CASSLVQDFNEKLFF
abundance: .; d_gene: .; j_gene: TRBJ1-2; v_gene: TRBV29-1; CDR3nt: TGCAGCGTTGAAGATCTTCATAGCGGGGCAGCGTCCGGCTACACCTTC; CDR3aa: CSVEDLHSGAASGYTF
abundance: many; d_gene: TRBD1; j_gene: TRBJ2-3; v_gene: TRBV11-3; CDR3nt: TGTGCCAGCAGCTTAGGACAGGGAGGCACAGATACGCAGTATTTT; CDR3aa: CASSLGQGGTDTQYF
abundance: .; d_gene: .; j_gene: TRBJ1-3; v_gene: TRBV2; CDR3nt: TGTGCCAGCAGTGAAGCGATCTGGACTGGAAACACCATATATTTT; CDR3aa: CASSEAIWTGNTIYF
abundance: .; d_gene: .; j_gene: TRBJ2-7; v_gene: TRBV4-1; CDR3nt: TGCGCCAGCAGCCATGCAGGCTACGAGCAGTACTTC; CDR3aa: CASSHAGYEQYF
abundance: large; d_gene: .; j_gene: TRBJ2-7; v_gene: TRBV6-5; CDR3nt: TGTGCCAGCAGTTACTCAGGTGGCACCTACGAGCAGTACTTC; CDR3aa: CASSYSGGTYEQYF
abundance: many; d_gene: TRBD1; j_gene: TRBJ2-3; v_gene: TRBV4-1; CDR3nt: TGCGCCAGCAGCCCCGGACAGGGCAGAGATACGCAGTATTTT; CDR3aa: CASSPGQGRDTQYF
abundance: .; d_gene: .; j_gene: TRBJ1-1; v_gene: TRBV28; CDR3nt: TGTGCCAGCAATTCCAACCCAGCAGCGAACACTGAAGCTTTCTTT; CDR3aa: CASNSNPAANTEAFF
abundance: few; d_gene: .; j_gene: TRBJ2-6; v_gene: TRBV6-1; CDR3nt: TGTGCCAGCAGCCCCAAGGGGGACAACGTCCTGACTTTC; CDR3aa: CASSPKGDNVLTF
abundance: few; d_gene: .; j_gene: TRBJ2-1; v_gene: TRBV20-1; CDR3nt: TGCAGTGCTAGAGGAACCCAATCCGGGCTCGGCAATGAGCAGTTCTTC; CDR3aa: CSARGTQSGLGNEQFF
abundance: few; d_gene: .; j_gene: TRBJ2-7; v_gene: TRBV28; CDR3nt: TGTGCCAGCAGTTCAGGGTTTAGTATCTACGAGCAGTACTTC; CDR3aa: CASSSGFSIYEQYF
abundance: few; d_gene: .; j_gene: TRBJ1-2; v_gene: TRBV12-3/TRBV12-4; CDR3nt: TGTGCCAGCAGCCGGGGCTCCTATGGCTACACCTTC; CDR3aa: CASSRGSYGYTF
abundance: medium-sized; d_gene: .; j_gene: TRBJ1-5; v_gene: TRBV6-2/TRBV6-3; CDR3nt: TGTGCCAGCAGTTTAGTAGGCGGACAGCCCCAGCATTTT; CDR3aa: CASSLVGGQPQHF
abundance: .; d_gene: TRBD1; j_gene: TRBJ1-1; v_gene: TRBV6-1; CDR3nt: TGTGCCAGCAGTGCCGGACAGGAGAACACTGAAGCTTTCTTT; CDR3aa: CASSAGQENTEAFF
abundance: few; d_gene: .; j_gene: TRBJ1-2; v_gene: TRBV6-1; CDR3nt: TGTGCCAGCAGTGAAGACTGGTGGAACTATGGCTACACCTTC; CDR3aa: CASSEDWWNYGYTF